This T cell receptor beta chain was obtained from a study of T-cell memory formation after mild COVID-19. Study observations and caveats: Second-wave clones peaking on day 37 lacked confirmed SARS-CoV-2 specificity. Clones shrinking between day 15 and 85 showed a balanced CD4/CD8 split, and those that grew later tilted toward CD4+. Some clones that responded were present in memory (sampled pre-infection), which suggests cross-reactive memory joined. Shrinking CD4+ clones resided mostly in CM and EM, and CD8+ ones in EMRA.

In germline, CDR1 is MNHNY, CDR2 SVGAGI (reference sequence). This CDR3 region has 15 residues. After removal of 5 bases from V and 5 bases from J, the junction contained 8 bases not matched to a gene. Remarks on this clonotype: What it recognizes is unknown.

TCRdb recomputed calls from the 5' RACE reads with MiXCR, one row per CDR3 protein. The sample lists 430,000 or so distinct CDR3 sequences, about 23% occurring once. The chain links TRBV6-6 to TRBJ2-4; 8 bases align to TRBD1. Sequencing was performed on PBMCs or a T cell subset sorted from them (not recorded which). This clonotype was obtained from an adult woman who had mild COVID-19 (a few samples of this study predate the infection). Cell type and time point are not known. In DNA, the CDR3 is TGTGCCAGCAGTAACCCGACAGGGGATCAAAACATTCAGTACTTC. Encoded protein: CASSNPTGDQNIQYF.